The 8 T cell receptor beta chains listed next were all sequenced from one sample in a study of CD8+ T cells in alopecia areata. cDNA serving as the sequencing template came from extracted, reverse transcribed RNA. The protocol was immunoSEQ multiplex PCR, while the TCRdb copy is restricted to in-frame clones and leaves out a portion. The sample contains around 110,000 clones, 84% of which appear only once. Documented treatment: oral pan-JAK inhibitor, 5-10 mg twice daily. Sequences were derived from CD8+ T cells sorted from blood, sampled at week 24, from a patient treated with tofacitinib. Receptor source: a human donor with alopecia areata.

The chain links TRBV6-1 to TRBJ2-1; D unclear. CDR1 is MNHNS, CDR2 SASEGT, per germline. V was pared by 9 bases and J by 1 base, with 13 bases between. The CDR3 runs 14 residues. CDR3 protein: CASATKTSYNEQFF. CDR3 coding DNA: TGTGCCAGTGCTACTAAGACATCCTACAATGAGCAGTTCTTC.

J is TRBJ2-5 and V is TRBV7-8; the D is unclear. The ends were cut back, 5 bases at V and 5 bases at J, with 6 bases in the middle. CDR1 SGHVS and CDR2 FQNEAQ come from the germline V gene. The CDR3 spans 11 residues. The CDR3 nucleotides are TGTGCCAGCAGCGATGGGGAGACCCAGTACTTC. It encodes CASSDGETQYF.

J is TRBJ2-3 and V is TRBV12-5, with D perhaps TRBD1 (5 bases). V lost 10 bases, J lost 5 bases, and 13 bases lay in between. Per the germline V gene, CDR1 is LGHNT and CDR2 is FRNRAP. This CDR3 region has 12 residues. The CDR3 spells CATWGRQDTQYF. As DNA, the CDR3 is TGTGCTACCTGGGGCAGACAAGATACGCAGTATTTT.

The V and J genes are TRBV27 and TRBJ2-7; D remains unclear. V was cut by 8 bases and J by 1 base, with 18 bases left in between. This CDR3 spans 15 amino acids. Germline V gene data show CDR1 as MNHEY and CDR2 as SMNVEV (reference sequence). CDR3 bases: TGTGCCAGCTCATTTGCCCCGGACGGATCCTACGAGCAGTACTTC. This encodes CASSFAPDGSYEQYF.

This clone has just a few counts. The chain recombines TRBV6-6 with TRBJ2-7, with 9 bases matching TRBD1. This CDR3 has 16 amino acids. The trim removed 6 bases at V and 7 bases at J, leaving 16 bases unmatched. Germline CDR1 is MNHNY and CDR2 is SVGAGI (reference sequence). The CDR3, as DNA: TGTGCCAGCAGACTCCCTCCGGGACAGGGCCCTACAGAGCAGTACTTC. The encoded protein is CASRLPPGQGPTEQYF.

This clone was recorded a few times. The chain combines TRBV29-1 with TRBJ1-1, with 9 bases aligning to TRBD1. The V gene's germline CDR1 is SQVTM and CDR2 ANQGSEA. The ends lost 3 bases at V and 1 base at J; junction bases unmatched: 3. This CDR3 region has 14 residues. In DNA, the CDR3 is TGCAGCGTTGACAGGGGACAGGGGAACACTGAAGCTTTCTTT. This gives the protein CSVDRGQGNTEAFF.

The rearrangement joins TRBV29-1 to TRBJ2-1; a possible D gene is TRBD1 (6 bases). CDR3 length equals 15 residues. Trimming left V 6 bases short and J 7 bases short, with 22 bases between. Germline assignment: CDR1 SQVTM and CDR2 ANQGSEA. This CDR3 reads CSVATGDTETNEQFF. DNA of the CDR3: TGCAGCGTAGCTACCGGGGACACGGAGACTAATGAGCAGTTCTTC.

The rearrangement links TRBV5-1 to TRBJ2-1, with TRBD2 identical over 15 bases. From germline, CDR1 is SGHRS and CDR2 YFSETQ. The CDR3 has 15 residues. V lost 6 bases, J lost 7 bases, and 5 bases stayed unmatched. CDR3 nucleotide sequence: TGCGCCAGCAATCGAGGGACTAGCGGGGGGAATGAGCAGTTCTTC. Encoded protein: CASNRGTSGGNEQFF.